These 10 T cell receptor beta chains came from one sample sequenced in a study of T cell repertoires in cytomegalovirus infection. These receptors have no identified antigens. TCRdb used MiXCR to reprocess the reads, holding one entry per CDR3 protein. The data contain about 130,000 distinct CDR3 sequences, approximately 30% of them singletons. The starting material was CD8+ T cells from cultured PBMCs, obtained from culture after CMV antigen stimulation. The origin of the receptors is a human donor in good health (CMV status not recorded). Some clones in this sample may be carry-over from other donors' samples.

The chain employs TRBV5-4 and TRBJ2-6, with 8 bases identical to TRBD2. Trimming took 1 base from V and 1 from J; bases not matched to a gene: 10. There are 19 residues in the CDR3. CDR1 and CDR2 (germline): SGHNT, YYREEE (reference sequence). The CDR3 here is CASSLHLGRDVSGANVLTF. CDR3 in DNA: TGTGCCAGCAGCTTGCATCTCGGGAGGGACGTATCTGGGGCCAACGTCCTGACTTTC.

This clonotype turned up a few times. The chain has TRBV15 and TRBJ1-4, with D unresolved. Trimming took 0 bases from V and 0 from J, leaving 5 bases between them. Germline values: CDR1 LNHNV, CDR2 YYDKDF (reference sequence). This CDR3 region has 15 residues. CDR3 residues: CATSRDSSTNEKLFF. In DNA form, the CDR3 reads TGTGCCACCAGCAGAGACAGTTCAACTAATGAAAAACTGTTTTTT.

This clonotype was seen many times. DNA of the CDR3: TGTGCCAGCGCGGGTTATGGAGAGACCCAGTACTTC. Translated, it gives CASAGYGETQYF. This rearrangement joins TRBV12-3 or TRBV12-4 to TRBJ2-5; tentative D call: TRBD2 (5 bases). The V end lost 8 bases, the J end lost 4 bases, and 11 bases lay between the germline ends. This CDR3 comprises 12 residues.

This clonotype was detected a few times. As DNA, the CDR3 is TGTGCCAGCAGCACACGGGACAGGGCTTCTGGGGCCAACGTCCTGACTTTC. Translating it yields CASSTRDRASGANVLTF. The chain links TRBV7-9 to TRBJ2-6; TRBD1 aligns across 9 bases. This CDR3 contains 17 residues. CDR1 is SEHNR and CDR2 is FQNEAQ in the germline V gene (reference sequence). The J segment lost 1 base and the V segment lost 5 bases, leaving 6 bases of the junction unmatched.

The CDR3 DNA reads as TGCAGTGCTAGAGATCCCCTCTGGACGATGAACACTGAAGCTTTCTTT. This gives the protein CSARDPLWTMNTEAFF. V gene TRBV20-1 combines with J gene TRBJ1-1; D gene unclear. The CDR3 runs 16 residues. Between the trimmed V and J ends, which lost 0 bases and 0 bases, there was a span of 14 bases. Germline CDR1 is DFQATT and CDR2 is SNEGSKA (reference sequence).

A few counts support this clonotype. The CDR3 spells CSAEVPKSGGSTDTQYF. CDR3 in DNA: TGCAGTGCGGAGGTCCCGAAGAGCGGGGGATCCACAGATACGCAGTATTTT. The chain recombines TRBV20-1 with TRBJ2-3, with 8 bases lining up with TRBD2. This CDR3 contains 17 residues. V lost 6 bases to trimming and J lost 2 bases; unmatched junction nucleotides: 16. Germline lookup yields CDR1 DFQATT and CDR2 SNEGSKA (reference sequence).

In its sample, this clonotype was seen a few times. The chain links TRBV4-1 to TRBJ1-1; D is possibly TRBD1 (5 bases). The V end lost 1 base, the J end lost 0 bases, and 9 bases lay between the germline ends. Germline V gives CDR1 MGHRA, CDR2 YSYEKL. CDR3 size: 15 residues. The CDR3 protein is CASSQGAGMNTEAFF. The CDR3 nucleotides are TGCGCCAGCAGCCAAGGGGCAGGGATGAACACTGAAGCTTTCTTT.

The V and J genes are TRBV15 and TRBJ1-1; possible D gene TRBD1, 5 bases. The length of the CDR3 is 14 residues. Looked up from germline, CDR1 is LNHNV and CDR2 is YYDKDF (reference sequence). The germline V and J ends were trimmed by 2 bases and 5 bases, with 12 bases remaining between them. CDR3 loop: CATSRRRAVTEAFF. CDR3 DNA sequence: TGTGCCACCAGCAGACGCAGGGCCGTTACTGAAGCTTTCTTT. Complete variable domain (other parts from reference TRBV15 and TRBJ1-1): DAMVIQNPRYQVTQFGKPVTLSCSQTLNHNVMYWYQQKSSQAPKLLFHYYDKDFNNEADTPDNFQSRRPNTSFCFLDIRSPGLGDTAMYLCATSRRRAVTEAFFGQGTRLTVV.

This sequence joins TRBV2 and TRBJ2-2; 9 bases fit TRBD1. The CDR3 contains 17 residues. V lost 0 bases and J lost 1; bases outside the gene matches: 3. The germline V gene encodes CDR1 SNHLY and CDR2 FYNNEI. The DNA of the CDR3 is TGTGCCAGCAGTGAAGCTCGGACAGGGGTGAACACCGGGGAGCTGTTTTTT. Its protein is CASSEARTGVNTGELFF.

The CDR3 spells CASGFEGMNTEAFF. CDR3 bases: TGCGCCAGCGGTTTCGAGGGGATGAACACTGAAGCTTTCTTT. This sequence joins TRBV5-1 and TRBJ1-1; D is perhaps TRBD1 (5 bases). CDR1 and CDR2 from the germline V gene are SGHRS and YFSETQ. The CDR3 consists of 14 residues. Trimming removed 7 bases from V and 0 bases from J, with 13 bases in between.